The sequence of this T cell receptor (beta chain) was determined in a study of T cells in Graves' hyperthyroidism and ophthalmopathy. The investigators amplified TCR beta CDR3 regions from RNA transcripts. HTBI primers drove first-round RT-PCR of the TCR CDR3. TCRdb reprocessed the multiplex PCR reads with MiXCR, giving one entry per CDR3 protein. The sample has 550,000 to 700,000 distinct CDR3 sequences, under 15% seen once. With 6 bases clipped from V and 2 bases from J, the junction kept 7 bases outside the gene matches. CDR3 length: 14 amino acids. CDR1 is MNHEY, CDR2 SVGAGI, per germline. Study results and limitations: The model identified upcoming ophthalmopathy a median about 6.5 months ahead of onset. Most thyroid clonotypes that were expanded above 0.001 also turned up in blood.

Lactation, pregnancy, other autoimmune disease or uncontrolled infection led to exclusion of patients. It was 10 ml of fresh peripheral blood that supplied the PBMCs. Turning to this clonotype: No antigen is known for it.

The V call is TRBV6-5, the J call TRBJ2-7, with TRBD2 matching over 7 bases. This receptor was obtained from a woman aged 40 to 55 with Graves' ophthalmopathy. The sequencing input was blood. The CDR3 DNA sequence: TGTGCCAGCAGGCTTACTAGCGCTACCTACGAGCAGTACTTC. This encodes CASRLTSATYEQYF.